This is a list of T cell receptor beta chains from one sample in a study of T cell repertoires in ileal Crohn's disease. This table comes from immunoSEQ multiplex PCR, and its TCRdb copy is limited to in-frame clones, with some not included. The sample holds more than 3,500 clones; about 71% are singletons and the top ten take more than 7.5%. The sample comprised ileal tissue. These TCRs come from an adult with Crohn's disease. The conserved cysteine and the conserved F or W are not part of the CDR3 here. A row's size may be missing; if present it is once, few, many or a size class.

v_call	j_call	clone_size	cdr3_aa
TRBV29-1	TRBJ1-1	once	SVRDRTEAF
TRBV19	TRBJ1-6	.	ASGQEGSLH
TRBV5-4	TRBJ2-1	.	ASSLPASGLSYNEQF
TRBV5-6	TRBJ1-2	once	ASSLYGGSWYGYT
TRBV5-4	TRBJ2-5	.	ASSLPKETQY
TRBV7-2	TRBJ1-2	.	ASRPSQVSGYGYT
TRBV29-1	TRBJ2-5	once	SVEDLQASGGTQY
TRBV9	TRBJ1-2	few	ASSVGQDYGYT
TRBV19	TRBJ2-3	large	ATNPGLGTDTQY
TRBV10-1	TRBJ2-3	.	ASSEGLRGDTDTQY
TRBV6-5	TRBJ1-3	.	ASRRTESGGNTIY
TRBV6-6	TRBJ1-6	.	ASSPQGSPLH
TRBV4-1	.	.	ASSQEDYEQY
TRBV2	TRBJ1-1	.	ASSEIRGNTEAF
TRBV9	TRBJ1-1	.	ASTEGGRMNTEAF
TRBV13	TRBJ1-6	.	ASSGDRGRSPLH
TRBV7-2	TRBJ1-3	.	ASSVYRENTIY
TRBV11-2	TRBJ1-1	.	ASSSSDRGDTEAF
TRBV11-3	TRBJ1-1	few	ASSSSGQGRSTEAF
TRBV7-2	TRBJ1-6	.	ASSLRQESSPLH
TRBV28	TRBJ1-2	.	ASSHRGHNYGYT
TRBV6-1	TRBJ2-1	.	ASGTWTGGVNEQF
TRBV27	TRBJ1-1	.	ASSQLLGGYTEAF
TRBV30	TRBJ2-1	.	AWSFALTSSYNEQF
TRBV5-6	TRBJ2-1	.	ASSDGTSGYNEQF
TRBV5-6	TRBJ1-1	.	ASRQIQMNTEAF
TRBV7-8	TRBJ2-7	.	ASSSTGISTSGEQY
TRBV7-2	TRBJ2-5	few	ASSFLTYQETQY
TRBV30	TRBJ1-2	once	AWRTSVYGYT
TRBV13	TRBJ2-1	few	ASSTAGGYEQF
TRBV5-5	TRBJ2-3	few	ASSLQGGGSTDTQY
TRBV5-1	TRBJ2-2	.	ASSAGLAGGSGELF
TRBV27	TRBJ2-4	.	ASREGANIQY
TRBV11-2	TRBJ2-1	.	ASSTGLEQF